These 17 T cell receptor beta chains were sequenced from one sample in a study of blood T cell repertoires in COVID-19. Sequencing used immunoSEQ multiplex PCR; TCRdb keeps in-frame clones, though not all of them. The data show roughly 190,000 clones, 70% to 90% seen once. Sample: PBMCs or T cells enriched from blood (not recorded which). All receptors come from a middle-aged woman in a cohort exposed to, infected with or recovered from COVID-19 (not recorded which).

The chain joins TRBV4-2 to TRBJ1-2; the match to TRBD1 covers 7 bases. J was trimmed by 6 bases and V by 4 bases; bases with no gene match: 11. CDR1 LGHNA and CDR2 YNFKEQ come from the germline V gene. The CDR3 covers 15 residues. The CDR3 nucleotides read TGTGCCAGCAGCCCTACCTCTGACAGGGTGAATGGCTACACCTTC. Amino acid sequence: CASSPTSDRVNGYTF.

This clone was seen a single time. This sequence joins TRBV2 and TRBJ1-5; weak D call: TRBD1 (6 bases). The CDR3 spans 15 residues. Germline V gene lookup returns CDR1 SNHLY and CDR2 FYNNEI. Trimming pared 5 bases from V and 4 bases from J, leaving 15 bases between. For the CDR3, the DNA is TGTGCCAGCAGTTTGCAGGGGCGCGGAAATCAGCCCCAGCATTTT. This gives the protein CASSLQGRGNQPQHF.

J is TRBJ1-6 and V is TRBV6-5, with D perhaps matching TRBD1 (5 bases). Trimming left V 2 bases short and J 9 bases short, with 17 bases between. Germline CDR1 MNHEY, CDR2 SVGAGI. The CDR3 extends over 16 amino acids. CDR3 residues: CASSYRMGIGGSPLHF. The CDR3 coding sequence is TGTGCCAGCAGTTACCGCATGGGGATCGGGGGTTCACCCCTCCACTTT.

The chain couples TRBV28 to TRBJ1-5, with D perhaps matching TRBD1 (5 bases). V lost 5 bases to trimming and J lost 7 bases, with 15 bases between them. In germline, CDR1 is MDHEN, CDR2 SYDVKM. CDR3 length equals 14 residues. CDR3 in DNA: TGTGCCAGCAGTCCCCCGGGCAGGGCGCAGCCCCAGCATTTT. Amino acid sequence: CASSPPGRAQPQHF.

The rearrangement uses TRBV27 and TRBJ2-5, with D hard to call. V shed 3 bases and J shed 4 bases, with 6 bases lying between them. The CDR3 runs 12 residues. Germline CDR1 and CDR2: MNHEY and SMNVEV (reference sequence). The CDR3 DNA is TGTGCCAGCAGTTTCGCAGGAGAGACCCAGTACTTC. The encoded protein is CASSFAGETQYF.

For this clone: This same CDR3 is encoded by further DNA sequences in the sample. The rearrangement joins TRBV5-1 to TRBJ2-5; 10 nucleotides agree with TRBD1. There are 14 residues in the CDR3. After removal of 5 bases from V and 5 bases from J, the junction contained 6 bases not matched to a gene. The germline CDR1 and CDR2 sequences are SGHRS and YFSETQ. The chain's CDR3 is CASSPGTGVETQYF. CDR3 nucleotide sequence: TGCGCCAGCAGTCCCGGGACAGGGGTGGAGACCCAGTACTTC.

This clone came up a few times. The chain joins TRBV27 to TRBJ2-7, with D possibly TRBD2 on 5 matching bases. In germline, CDR1 is MNHEY, CDR2 SMNVEV (reference sequence). Trimming pared 2 bases from V and 2 bases from J, leaving 10 bases between. The CDR3 is 14 residues long. The CDR3 DNA reads as TGTGCCAGCAGTTTAGGGTCGGGGACCTACGAGCAGTACTTC. It codes for CASSLGSGTYEQYF.

This clone was seen just once. The chain employs TRBV28 and TRBJ2-1; the D gene is possibly TRBD2 (5 bases). The CDR3 runs 16 residues. Germline CDR1 and CDR2: MDHEN and SYDVKM. V was shortened by 0 bases and J by 5 bases, with 14 bases between the two germline ends. The CDR3 sequence is CASSLWGRGPNNEQFF. CDR3 bases: TGTGCCAGCAGTTTATGGGGTAGAGGGCCCAACAATGAGCAGTTCTTC.

The genes are TRBV10-3 and TRBJ2-4; the D gene is possibly TRBD1 (6 bases). The CDR3 runs 16 residues. Trimming pared 2 bases from V and 1 base from J, leaving 12 bases between. Looked up from germline, CDR1 is ENHRY and CDR2 is SYGVKD. CDR3 in amino acids: CAISEEGELAKNIQYF. The CDR3 bases are TGTGCCATCAGTGAGGAGGGGGAATTGGCCAAAAACATTCAGTACTTC.

This chain connects TRBV12-5 to TRBJ2-3, with 13 bases identical to TRBD2. The CDR3 runs 20 residues. Germline-derived CDR1 and CDR2 are LGHNT and FRNRAP. J was trimmed by 3 bases and V by 2 bases; bases with no gene match: 14. Written as DNA, the CDR3 is TGTGCTAGTGGTTTGCCACACCCGGGACTAGCGGGAATGAATACAGATACGCAGTATTTT. Amino acid sequence: CASGLPHPGLAGMNTDTQYF.

V and J are TRBV6-2 or TRBV6-3 and TRBJ2-1; D may be TRBD2 (5 bases). Trimming stripped 2 bases from V and 9 bases from J, with 11 bases between. CDR3 length: 13 residues. Germline V gene data show CDR1 as MNHEY and CDR2 as SVGEGT. The CDR3, as DNA: TGTGCCAGCAGTTACGCAGTCCGGGGTGAGCAGTTCTTC. It yields the protein CASSYAVRGEQFF.

This clone has just one count. This chain links TRBV29-1 with TRBJ1-1; possible D gene TRBD1, 5 bases. This CDR3 is 13 amino acids long. Trimming took 2 bases from V and 1 from J, leaving 8 bases between them. CDR1 SQVTM and CDR2 ANQGSEA come from the germline V gene. Written as DNA, the CDR3 is TGCAGCGTTGAAAGGGGTGGGAACACTGAAGCTTTCTTT. Its protein product is CSVERGGNTEAFF.

Only a few counts were recorded for this clone. This rearrangement joins TRBV11-3 to TRBJ2-1; D unresolved. V shed 3 bases and J shed 3 bases, with 6 bases lying between them. CDR1 and CDR2 from the germline V gene are SGHNT and YENEEA. The CDR3 length is 13 residues. The CDR3 coding sequence is TGTGCCAGCAGCTTGGCAAACTACAATGAGCAGTTCTTC. Its protein product is CASSLANYNEQFF.

With regard to this clone: Other DNA variants within this sample encode the same CDR3. The chain couples TRBV5-1 to TRBJ1-5, with 8 bases matching TRBD1. The CDR3 has 15 amino acids. V was clipped by 0 bases and J by 4 bases; unmatched bases: 3. Germline CDR1 reads SGHRS; CDR2 reads YFSETQ. Written as DNA, the CDR3 is TGCGCCAGCAGCTTGGACGGACAGGGAAATCAGCCCCAGCATTTT. Its translation: CASSLDGQGNQPQHF.

This chain uses TRBV2 with TRBJ1-4, with 7 nucleotides matching TRBD1. This CDR3 contains 14 residues. CDR1 is SNHLY, CDR2 FYNNEI, per germline. V dropped 6 bases and J dropped 4; count of bases not matched to a gene: 5. CDR3: CASRGQTLNEKLFF. The CDR3, as DNA: TGTGCCAGCAGGGGACAGACCCTTAATGAAAAACTGTTTTTT.

The V and J genes are TRBV4-1 and TRBJ2-1, with TRBD1 matching over 7 bases. There are 14 residues in the CDR3. Trimming cost V 7 bases and J 1 base; bases outside gene matches: 4. Germline V CDR1 and CDR2: MGHRA, YSYEKL. In DNA form, the CDR3 reads TGCGCCAGCACAGAGGGACAGTCCTACAATGAGCAGTTCTTC. Amino acid sequence: CASTEGQSYNEQFF.

As DNA, the CDR3 is TGTGCCAGCAGCATGAACACCGGGGAGCTGTTTTTT. It specifies CASSMNTGELFF. J is TRBJ2-2 and V is TRBV6-5; D gene ambiguous. Germline CDR1 is MNHEY and CDR2 is SVGAGI. V lost 6 bases to trimming and J lost 1 base, with 3 bases between them. CDR3 length: 12 amino acids.